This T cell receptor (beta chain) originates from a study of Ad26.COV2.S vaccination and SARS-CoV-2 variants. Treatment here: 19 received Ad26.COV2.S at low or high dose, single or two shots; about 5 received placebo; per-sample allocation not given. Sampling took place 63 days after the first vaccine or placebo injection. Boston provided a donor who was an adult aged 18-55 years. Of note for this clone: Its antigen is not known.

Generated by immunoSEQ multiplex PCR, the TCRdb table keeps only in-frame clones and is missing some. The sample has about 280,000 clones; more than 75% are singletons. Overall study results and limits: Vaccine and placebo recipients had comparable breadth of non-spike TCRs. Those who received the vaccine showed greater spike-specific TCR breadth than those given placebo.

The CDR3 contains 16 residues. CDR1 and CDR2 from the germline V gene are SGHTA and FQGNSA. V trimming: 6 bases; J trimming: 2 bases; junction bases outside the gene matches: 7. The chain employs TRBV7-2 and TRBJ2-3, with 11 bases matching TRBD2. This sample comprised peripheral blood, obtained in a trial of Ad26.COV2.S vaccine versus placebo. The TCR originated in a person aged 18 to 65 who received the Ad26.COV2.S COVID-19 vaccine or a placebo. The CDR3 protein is CASRSGTSGYTDTQYF. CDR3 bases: TGTGCCAGCAGATCCGGGACTAGCGGTTACACAGATACGCAGTATTTT.